Below, one T cell receptor (beta chain) is given with its context. Patients from Seattle were sampled longitudinally, starting during active infection. This sample was included in a study of blood T cell repertoires in COVID-19. Turning to the study itself: Samples taken during acute and convalescent COVID-19 were collected in the United States, Italy and Spain. The cDNA or gDNA used as material had been derived from T cells, B-cell-depleted T cells, or PBMCs.

The germline gives CDR1 SGHDT, CDR2 YYEEEE. This CDR3 is built from 14 residues. V was pared by 2 bases and J by 3 bases, with 2 bases of the junction left unmatched. Under the authors' procedure: Nucleated cell number was recorded as an estimate derived from reference gene primer amplification. The data were produced by immunoSEQ multiplex PCR, yet TCRdb's version contains in-frame clones alone and is incomplete. V and J calls and clone size are as listed in that table; D and trimming were resolved from the DNA. The sample includes hundreds of thousands of clones, approximately 86% of them seen just once.

Material for sequencing was peripheral blood. This clonotype was obtained from a woman in her fifties or sixties with COVID-19, enrolled during active disease. This chain connects TRBV5-6 to TRBJ1-2; 9 positions match TRBD1. CDR3 in DNA: TGTGCCAGCAGCTTAGGACAGGGGTACTATGGCTACACCTTC. Protein sequence: CASSLGQGYYGYTF.